The 19 T cell receptor beta chains presented below share a single source sample, sequenced in a study of blood T cell repertoires in COVID-19. Only in-frame clones appear in the TCRdb table, and some are missing; sequencing was by immunoSEQ multiplex PCR. The sample includes 400,000 to 500,000 clones, 80% to 90% of them seen just once. The sample taken for sequencing was peripheral blood. The receptors stem from a woman younger than 45 with active or convalescent COVID-19.

The chain has TRBV29-1 and TRBJ1-2; D may be TRBD1 (6 bases). The germline V gene encodes CDR1 SQVTM and CDR2 ANQGSEA. The CDR3 has 12 amino acids. The CDR3 sequence: CSVQRSGGGYTF. The CDR3 bases are TGCAGTGTACAGAGGAGTGGGGGCGGCTACACCTTC.

This sequence joins TRBV4-2 and TRBJ2-7, with a possible D match to TRBD1 (8 bases). With 4 bases removed from V and 2 bases from J, the gap between germline ends came to 15 bases. The CDR3 sequence is 15 residues long. CDR1 LGHNA and CDR2 YNFKEQ come from the germline V gene. The CDR3, as DNA: TGTGCCAGCAGCCCGGGAGGACAGGGCGCCTACGAGCAGTACTTC. Translation: CASSPGGQGAYEQYF.

The chain uses TRBV7-2 and TRBJ2-4; 8 positions agree with TRBD1. V was pared by 5 bases and J by 6 bases, with 6 bases of the junction left unmatched. The germline CDR1 and CDR2 sequences are SGHTA and FQGNSA. CDR3 length: 14 amino acids. The CDR3, as DNA: TGTGCCAGCAGCGCTACCGGACAGGGAAACATTCAGTACTTC. Protein: CASSATGQGNIQYF.

The CDR3 DNA reads as TGTGCCACACAGGGTAATGAAAAACTGTTTTTT. Its protein is CATQGNEKLFF. This chain joins TRBV6-5 and TRBJ1-4, with D possibly being TRBD1 (6 bases). V was shortened by 10 bases and J by 4 bases, with 7 bases between the two germline ends. This CDR3 is 11 amino acids long. The germline gives CDR1 MNHEY, CDR2 SVGAGI.

The chain employs TRBV29-1 and TRBJ1-4; 8 bases line up with TRBD1. After removal of 6 bases from V and 4 bases from J, the junction contained 7 bases not matched to a gene. The germline V gene has CDR1 SQVTM and CDR2 ANQGSEA. The CDR3 covers 14 residues. In nucleotides, the CDR3 is TGCAGCGTCGCTACAGGGGGGCTTAATGAAAAACTGTTTTTT. It is translated as CSVATGGLNEKLFF.

V is TRBV27 and J is TRBJ2-5, with a possible D match to TRBD1 (6 bases). Trimming removed 3 bases from V and 7 bases from J, with 12 bases in between. CDR1 and CDR2 (germline): MNHEY, SMNVEV (reference sequence). The CDR3 covers 13 residues. CDR3 protein: CASSLEEGGTQYF. The CDR3 DNA is TGTGCCAGCAGTTTGGAGGAAGGGGGGACCCAGTACTTC.

The chain uses TRBV15 and TRBJ2-3; possible D gene TRBD2, 5 bases. Germline V gene lookup returns CDR1 LNHNV and CDR2 YYDKDF (reference sequence). V lost 0 bases and J 10 bases, leaving 8 bases between the germline ends. This CDR3 has 12 residues. For the CDR3, the DNA is TGTGCCACCAGCAGAGATGAGGGTGCGCAGTATTTT. Protein product: CATSRDEGAQYF.

This chain uses TRBV7-6 with TRBJ1-1; D unresolved. Trimming took off 1 base at V and 5 bases at J, with 17 bases between the two ends. The CDR3 has 16 amino acids. Germline V gene sequence: CDR1 SGHVS, CDR2 FNYEAQ. The CDR3 sequence: CASSLDGEGGRTEAFF. Written as DNA, the CDR3 is TGTGCCAGCAGCTTAGATGGGGAGGGAGGCAGGACTGAAGCTTTCTTT.

This chain's CDR3 is CASSLEGRAGAFF. The CDR3, as DNA: TGTGCCAGCAGCTTGGAGGGGAGGGCTGGGGCTTTCTTT. V and J are TRBV5-6 and TRBJ1-1; D might be TRBD1 (5 bases). CDR3 length equals 13 residues. V lost 0 bases and J 11 bases, leaving 14 bases between the germline ends. Germline values: CDR1 SGHDT, CDR2 YYEEEE.

The chain links TRBV19 to TRBJ2-1; 13 nucleotides line up with TRBD2. The CDR3 spans 16 residues. Trimming at V came to 0 bases and at J to 7 bases, leaving 3 bases not matched to a gene. Germline loops: CDR1 LNHDA, CDR2 SQIVND (reference sequence). The CDR3 is CASSIELAGGWNEQFF. The CDR3 bases are TGTGCCAGTAGTATAGAACTAGCGGGAGGGTGGAATGAGCAGTTCTTC.

This clone has just one count. The same CDR3 also results from other DNA sequences found in this sample. The chain couples TRBV11-2 to TRBJ2-7; D possibly corresponds to TRBD2 (5 bases). Germline V gene data show CDR1 as SGHAT and CDR2 as FQNNGV. This CDR3 is built from 11 residues. The V end was cut by 5 bases, the J end by 3 bases, with 5 bases between. CDR3 in amino acids: CASSRDYEQYF. For the CDR3, the DNA is TGTGCCAGCAGCCGGGACTACGAGCAGTACTTC.

V gene TRBV6-1 combines with J gene TRBJ1-2; 7 bases fit TRBD1. Germline loops: CDR1 MNHNS, CDR2 SASEGT. The CDR3 has 17 amino acids. V shed 0 bases, J shed 1 base, and the junction held 8 bases outside the gene matches. The CDR3 sequence: CASSEAGDSPINYGYTF. The CDR3 DNA follows: TGTGCCAGCAGTGAAGCAGGGGACAGCCCAATTAACTATGGCTACACCTTC.

The rearrangement joins TRBV24-1 to TRBJ1-6; TRBD1 agrees at 8 bases. The germline V gene has CDR1 KGHDR and CDR2 SFDVKD. CDR3 length: 17 amino acids. With 0 bases clipped from V and 7 bases from J, the junction kept 7 bases outside the gene matches. Here the CDR3 DNA reads TGTGCCACCAGTGATTTGGGGCAGGGGGCGAAGAATTCACCCCTCCACTTT. As protein: CATSDLGQGAKNSPLHF.

The V and J genes are TRBV6-1 and TRBJ1-2; D perhaps matches TRBD1 (5 bases). The V and J ends lost 0 bases and 8 bases respectively, with 10 bases between them. Germline CDR1 and CDR2: MNHNS and SASEGT. This CDR3 region has 13 residues. CDR3 nucleotide sequence: TGTGCCAGCAGTGAAGCCAGGGTGGAAGGCTACACCTTC. It encodes CASSEARVEGYTF.

V and J are TRBV5-1 and TRBJ2-5; D remains ambiguous. This CDR3 is 14 amino acids long. Trimming removed 7 bases at V and 3 bases at J, with 16 bases between. CDR1 is SGHRS, CDR2 YFSETQ, per germline. For the CDR3, the DNA is TGCGCCAGCCGAGCGAGAGCAACTGAAGAGACCCAGTACTTC. Translating gives CASRARATEETQYF.

The chain couples TRBV28 to TRBJ2-2; 9 bases map to TRBD1. This CDR3 has 19 amino acids. With V trimmed by 6 bases and J by 2 bases, 16 bases remained unmatched. Germline V lookup: CDR1 MDHEN, CDR2 SYDVKM. The chain's CDR3 is CASSYMRDRASHNTGELFF. For the CDR3, the DNA is TGTGCCAGCAGCTACATGAGGGACAGGGCCTCGCACAACACCGGGGAGCTGTTTTTT.

V gene TRBV11-2 combines with J gene TRBJ2-5; 8 bases match TRBD1. This CDR3 region has 13 residues. Per germline, CDR1 SGHAT and CDR2 FQNNGV. Unmatched junction bases numbered 5, after V lost 6 bases and J lost 5 bases. In DNA, the CDR3 is TGTGCCAGCAGGCAGGGGGCGTATGAGACCCAGTACTTC. Protein sequence: CASRQGAYETQYF.

This chain joins TRBV24-1 and TRBJ2-2; 9 bases fit TRBD1. The V segment lost 3 bases and the J segment 0 bases; nucleotides outside the gene matches: 4. Germline V gene lookup returns CDR1 KGHDR and CDR2 SFDVKD. This CDR3 contains 17 residues. The CDR3 DNA is TGTGCCACCAGTGATCCGCGGACAGGGGCGAACACCGGGGAGCTGTTTTTT. It translates to CATSDPRTGANTGELFF.

V usage is TRBV27 and J usage is TRBJ2-3; no clear D. This CDR3 is 13 amino acids long. V lost 0 bases to trimming and J lost 4 bases, with 5 bases between them. The germline V gene encodes CDR1 MNHEY and CDR2 SMNVEV (reference sequence). The CDR3 loop is CASSLSRPDTQYF. Written as DNA, the CDR3 is TGTGCCAGCAGTTTATCGAGGCCAGATACGCAGTATTTT.